This T cell receptor beta chain was captured in a study of vaccination and CD4 T cells after COVID-19. As for the study in general: Control cultures were supplied with a CEFX pool, an HIV-1 Nef pool, or no peptide at all.

This CDR3 has 13 amino acids. The V end was cut by 4 bases, the J end by 5 bases, with 12 bases between. The germline V gene encodes CDR1 MGHDK and CDR2 SYGVNS. The sample's treatment: roughly 10-day PBMC culture with coronavirus spike peptide pools or control peptides (ViraFEST assay). IL-2 (about 10 IU/ml) and peptide pools (about 10 ug/ml) were added to cultures of approximately 2 million PBMCs per well. On this clonotype itself: Its antigen is undetermined.

Once obtained from cultured CD4+ T cells, the DNA was sequenced using the Oncomine TCR Beta short-read assay. Researchers extracted genomic DNA from CD4+ T cells that had been cultured. TCRdb re-analysed the PCR reads in MiXCR, keeping a single row per CDR3 protein. The sample has fewer than 15,000 distinct CDR3 sequences; 45% to 55% are singletons. The origin of this receptor is a human donor who had recovered from COVID-19. Source material: CD4+ T cells from blood, cultured in vitro. The chain joins TRBV25-1 to TRBJ2-7, with D possibly being TRBD2 (6 bases). This chain's CDR3 is CASSVTGTHEQYF. CDR3 nucleotide sequence: TGTGCCAGCAGTGTGACCGGGACTCACGAGCAGTACTTC.